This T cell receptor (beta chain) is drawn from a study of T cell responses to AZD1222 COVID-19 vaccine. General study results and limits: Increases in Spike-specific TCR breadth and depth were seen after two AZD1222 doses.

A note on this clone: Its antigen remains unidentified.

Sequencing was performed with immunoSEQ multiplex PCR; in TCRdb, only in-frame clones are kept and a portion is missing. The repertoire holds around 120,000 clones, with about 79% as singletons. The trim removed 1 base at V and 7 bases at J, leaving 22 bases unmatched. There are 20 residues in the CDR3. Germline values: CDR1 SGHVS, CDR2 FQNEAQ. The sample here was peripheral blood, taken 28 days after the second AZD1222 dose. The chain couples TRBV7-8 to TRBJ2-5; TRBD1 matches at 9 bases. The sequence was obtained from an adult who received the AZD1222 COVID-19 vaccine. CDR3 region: CASSLEPADRGRATRGTQYF. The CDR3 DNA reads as TGTGCCAGCAGCTTAGAACCGGCGGACAGGGGACGAGCGACAAGAGGGACCCAGTACTTC.